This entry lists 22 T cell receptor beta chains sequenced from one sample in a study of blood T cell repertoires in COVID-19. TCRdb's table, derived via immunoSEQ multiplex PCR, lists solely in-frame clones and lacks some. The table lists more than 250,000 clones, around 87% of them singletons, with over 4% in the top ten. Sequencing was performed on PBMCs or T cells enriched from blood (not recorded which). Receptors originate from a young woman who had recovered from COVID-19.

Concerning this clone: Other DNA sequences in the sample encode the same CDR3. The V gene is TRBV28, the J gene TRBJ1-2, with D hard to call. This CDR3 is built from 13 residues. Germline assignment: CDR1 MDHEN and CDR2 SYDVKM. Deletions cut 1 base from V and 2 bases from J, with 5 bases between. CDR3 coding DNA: TGTGCCAGCAGTTTATTAGCAAACTATGGCTACACCTTC. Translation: CASSLLANYGYTF.

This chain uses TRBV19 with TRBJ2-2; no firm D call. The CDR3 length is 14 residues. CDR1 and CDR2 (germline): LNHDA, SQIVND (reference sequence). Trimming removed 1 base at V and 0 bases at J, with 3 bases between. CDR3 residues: CASSIATNTGELFF. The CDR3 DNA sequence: TGTGCCAGTAGTATAGCAACGAACACCGGGGAGCTGTTTTTT. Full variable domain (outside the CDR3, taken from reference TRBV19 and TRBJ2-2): DGGITQSPKYLFRKEGQNVTLSCEQNLNHDAMYWYRQDPGQGLRLIYYSQIVNDFQKGDIAEGYSVSREKKESFPLTVTSAQKNPTAFYLCASSIATNTGELFFGEGSRLTVL.

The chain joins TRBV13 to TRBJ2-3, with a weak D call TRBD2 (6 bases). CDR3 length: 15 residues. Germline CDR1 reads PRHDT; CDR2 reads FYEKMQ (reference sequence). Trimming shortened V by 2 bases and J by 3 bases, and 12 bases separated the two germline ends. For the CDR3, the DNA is TGTGCCAGCAGCTTACGGGGGTCTAAGACAGATACGCAGTATTTT. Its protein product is CASSLRGSKTDTQYF.

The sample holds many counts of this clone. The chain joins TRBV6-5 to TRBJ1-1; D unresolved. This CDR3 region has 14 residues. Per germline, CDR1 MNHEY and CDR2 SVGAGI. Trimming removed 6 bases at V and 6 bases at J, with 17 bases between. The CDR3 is CASRVLGRESEAFF. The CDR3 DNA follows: TGTGCCAGCAGGGTTTTAGGGCGGGAATCTGAAGCTTTCTTT.

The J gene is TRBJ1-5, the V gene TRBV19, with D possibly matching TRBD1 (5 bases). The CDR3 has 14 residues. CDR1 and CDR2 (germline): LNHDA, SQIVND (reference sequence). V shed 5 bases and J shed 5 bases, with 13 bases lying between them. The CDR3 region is CASSRDSIYQPQHF. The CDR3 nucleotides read TGTGCCAGTAGTCGGGACTCAATCTATCAGCCCCAGCATTTT.

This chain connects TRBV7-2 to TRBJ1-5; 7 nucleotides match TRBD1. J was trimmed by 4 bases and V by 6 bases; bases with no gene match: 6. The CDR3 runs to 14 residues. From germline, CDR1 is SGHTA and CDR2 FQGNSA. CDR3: CASRPTGINQPQHF. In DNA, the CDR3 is TGTGCCAGCAGACCGACAGGGATTAATCAGCCCCAGCATTTT.

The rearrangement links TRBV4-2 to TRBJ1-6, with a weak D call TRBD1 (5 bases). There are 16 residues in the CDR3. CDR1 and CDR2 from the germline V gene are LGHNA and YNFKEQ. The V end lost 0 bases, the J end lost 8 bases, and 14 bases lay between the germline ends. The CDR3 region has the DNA TGTGCCAGCAGCCAAGATCTTGGTCAGGGTGATTCACCCCTCCACTTT. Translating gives CASSQDLGQGDSPLHF.

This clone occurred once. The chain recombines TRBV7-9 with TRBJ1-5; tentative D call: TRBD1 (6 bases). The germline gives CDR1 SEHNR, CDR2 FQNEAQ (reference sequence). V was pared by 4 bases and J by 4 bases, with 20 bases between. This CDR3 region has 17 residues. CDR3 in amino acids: CASSSSGYTGFNQPQHF. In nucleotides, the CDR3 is TGTGCCAGCAGCTCTTCTGGGTACACAGGGTTTAATCAGCCCCAGCATTTT.

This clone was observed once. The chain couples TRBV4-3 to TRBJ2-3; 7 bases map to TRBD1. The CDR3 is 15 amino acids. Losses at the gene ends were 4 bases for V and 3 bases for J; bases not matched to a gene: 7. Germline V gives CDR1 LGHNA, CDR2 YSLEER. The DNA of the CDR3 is TGCGCCAGCAGCCGCGTACGACAGGGAACAGATACGCAGTATTTT. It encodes CASSRVRQGTDTQYF.

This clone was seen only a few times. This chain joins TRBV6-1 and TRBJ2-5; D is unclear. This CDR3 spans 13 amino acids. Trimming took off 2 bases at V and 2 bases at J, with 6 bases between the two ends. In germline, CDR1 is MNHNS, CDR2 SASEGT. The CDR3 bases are TGTGCCAGCAGTGAATTCCTACAAGAGACCCAGTACTTC. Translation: CASSEFLQETQYF.

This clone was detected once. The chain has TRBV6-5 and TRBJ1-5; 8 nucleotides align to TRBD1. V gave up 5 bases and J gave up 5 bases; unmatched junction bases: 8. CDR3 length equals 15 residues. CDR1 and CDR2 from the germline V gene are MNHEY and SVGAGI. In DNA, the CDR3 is TGTGCCAGCAGTACTAGGACAGGGTCGGATCAGCCCCAGCATTTT. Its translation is CASSTRTGSDQPQHF.

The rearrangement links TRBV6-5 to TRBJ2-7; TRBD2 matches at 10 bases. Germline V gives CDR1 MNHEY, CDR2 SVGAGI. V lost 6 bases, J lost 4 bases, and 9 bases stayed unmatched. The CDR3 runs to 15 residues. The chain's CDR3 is CASSLLAGTTYEQYF. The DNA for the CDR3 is TGTGCCAGCAGCTTACTAGCGGGGACCACTTACGAGCAGTACTTC.

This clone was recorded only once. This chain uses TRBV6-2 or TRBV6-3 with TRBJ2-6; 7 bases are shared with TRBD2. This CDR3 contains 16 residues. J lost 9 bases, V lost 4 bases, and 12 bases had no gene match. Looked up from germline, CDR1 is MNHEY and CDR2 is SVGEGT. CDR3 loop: CASSWTLRGVGNVLTF. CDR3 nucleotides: TGTGCCAGCAGTTGGACCCTTCGGGGGGTCGGCAACGTCCTGACTTTC.

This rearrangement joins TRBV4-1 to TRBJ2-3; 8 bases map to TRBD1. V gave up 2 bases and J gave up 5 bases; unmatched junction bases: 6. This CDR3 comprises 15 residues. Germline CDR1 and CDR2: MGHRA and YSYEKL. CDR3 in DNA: TGCGCCAGCAGCCAAACCGGACAGGGAGGAGATACGCAGTATTTT. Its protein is CASSQTGQGGDTQYF.

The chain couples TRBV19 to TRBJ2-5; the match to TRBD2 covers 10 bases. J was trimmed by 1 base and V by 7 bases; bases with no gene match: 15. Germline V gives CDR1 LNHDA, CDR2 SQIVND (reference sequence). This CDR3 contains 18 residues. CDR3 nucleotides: TGTGCCAGTAACGAAGCTAGCGGGGGCGCCTTACCCCAAGAGACCCAGTACTTC. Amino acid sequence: CASNEASGGALPQETQYF.

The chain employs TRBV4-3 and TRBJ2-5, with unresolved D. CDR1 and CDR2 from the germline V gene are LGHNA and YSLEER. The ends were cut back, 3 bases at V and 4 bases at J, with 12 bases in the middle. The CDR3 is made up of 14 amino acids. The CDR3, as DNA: TGCGCCAGCAGCCAGCTCGTCGGTGGAGAGACCCAGTACTTC. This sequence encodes CASSQLVGGETQYF.

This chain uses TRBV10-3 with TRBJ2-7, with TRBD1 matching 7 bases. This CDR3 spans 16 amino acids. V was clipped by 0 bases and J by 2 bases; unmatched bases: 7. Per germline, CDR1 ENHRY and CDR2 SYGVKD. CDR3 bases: TGTGCCATCAGTGAGTCGAGGCACCAGGGGGCCTACGAGCAGTACTTC. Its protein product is CAISESRHQGAYEQYF.

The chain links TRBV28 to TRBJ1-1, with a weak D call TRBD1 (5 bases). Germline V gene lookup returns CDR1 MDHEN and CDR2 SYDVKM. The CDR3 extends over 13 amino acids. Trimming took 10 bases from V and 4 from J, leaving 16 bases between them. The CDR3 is CAISTALSTEAFF. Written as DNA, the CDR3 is TGTGCCATCTCGACAGCTCTTAGCACTGAAGCTTTCTTT.

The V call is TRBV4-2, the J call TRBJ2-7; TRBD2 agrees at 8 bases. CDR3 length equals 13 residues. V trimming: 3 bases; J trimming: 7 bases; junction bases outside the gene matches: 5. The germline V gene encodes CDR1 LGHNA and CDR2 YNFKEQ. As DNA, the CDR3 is TGTGCCAGCAGCCAGATTAGCGGGGAGGAGCAGTACTTC. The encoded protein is CASSQISGEEQYF.

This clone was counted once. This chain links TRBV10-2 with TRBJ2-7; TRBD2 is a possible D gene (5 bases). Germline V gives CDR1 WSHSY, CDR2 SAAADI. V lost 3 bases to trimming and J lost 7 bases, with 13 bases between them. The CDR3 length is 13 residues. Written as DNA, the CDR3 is TGCGCCAGCAGTGACCGGGAAAGTAGGGAGCAGTACTTC. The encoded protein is CASSDRESREQYF.

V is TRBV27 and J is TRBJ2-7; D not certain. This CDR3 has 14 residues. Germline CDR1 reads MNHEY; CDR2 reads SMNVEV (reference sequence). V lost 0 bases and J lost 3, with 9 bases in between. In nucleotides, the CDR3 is TGTGCCAGCAGTTTATCGGCACCCCACTACGAGCAGTACTTC. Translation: CASSLSAPHYEQYF.

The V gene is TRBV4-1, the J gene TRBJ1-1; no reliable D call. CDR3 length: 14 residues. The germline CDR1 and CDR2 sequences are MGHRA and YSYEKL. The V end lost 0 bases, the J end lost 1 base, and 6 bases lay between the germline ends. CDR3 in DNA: TGCGCCAGCAGCCAAGATGGCACGAACACTGAAGCTTTCTTT. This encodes CASSQDGTNTEAFF.